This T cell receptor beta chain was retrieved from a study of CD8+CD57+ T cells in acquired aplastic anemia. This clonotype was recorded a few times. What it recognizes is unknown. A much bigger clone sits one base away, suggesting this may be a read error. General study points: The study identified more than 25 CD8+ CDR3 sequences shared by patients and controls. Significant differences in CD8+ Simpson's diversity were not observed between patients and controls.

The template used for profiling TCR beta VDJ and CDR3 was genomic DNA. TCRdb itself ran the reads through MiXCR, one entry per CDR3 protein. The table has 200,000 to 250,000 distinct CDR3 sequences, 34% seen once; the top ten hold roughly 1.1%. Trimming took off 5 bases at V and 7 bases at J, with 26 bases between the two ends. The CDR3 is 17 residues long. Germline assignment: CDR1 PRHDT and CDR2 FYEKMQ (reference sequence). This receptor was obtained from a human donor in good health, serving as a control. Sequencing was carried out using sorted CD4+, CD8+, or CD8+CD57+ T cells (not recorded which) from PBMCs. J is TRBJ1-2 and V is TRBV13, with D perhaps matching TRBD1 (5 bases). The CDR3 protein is CASSPAGIGAGRCGYTF. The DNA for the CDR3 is TGTGCCAGCAGCCCCGCCGGGATAGGCGCAGGGCGCTGTGGCTACACCTTC.